Each of the 28 T cell receptor beta chains below was sequenced from the same sample in a study of identical twins. TCRdb reprocessed the 5' RACE reads via MiXCR and lists one record per CDR3 protein. Among 700,000 to 950,000 distinct CDR3 sequences listed, 9% to 15% were seen once. This sample was also put to use in a study of yellow fever vaccine responses in identical twins.

Material for sequencing was PBMCs. These receptor sequences come from a woman aged 18-29 years in good health.

This clonotype was counted a few times. In nucleotides, the CDR3 is TGTGCCAGCAGTTACTCCACCGGTAATGAAAAACTGTTTTTT. It yields the protein CASSYSTGNEKLFF. The chain combines TRBV6-5 with TRBJ1-4, with D unclear. CDR1 is MNHEY and CDR2 is SVGAGI in the germline V gene. The CDR3 covers 14 residues. V lost 0 bases, J lost 4 bases, and 6 bases lay in between.

This clonotype has a count of ten or more. This chain links TRBV5-1 with TRBJ1-1, with D maybe TRBD1 (5 bases). Germline assignment: CDR1 SGHRS and CDR2 YFSETQ. V lost 3 bases to trimming and J lost 5 bases, with 11 bases between them. The CDR3 consists of 13 residues. The CDR3 DNA reads as TGCGCCAGCAGCTCCGGGGGTTTAACTGAAGCTTTCTTT. As protein: CASSSGGLTEAFF.

There are a few counts of this clonotype. The chain employs TRBV11-3 and TRBJ1-1; D uncertain. V lost 5 bases, J lost 0 bases, and 13 bases lay in between. From germline, CDR1 is SGHNT and CDR2 YENEEA. The CDR3 covers 15 residues. CDR3 region: CASSVNGPLNTEAFF. DNA for the CDR3: TGTGCCAGCAGCGTCAACGGACCTTTGAACACTGAAGCTTTCTTT.

In its sample, this clonotype was seen a few times. The rearrangement links TRBV6-1 to TRBJ1-2; D call uncertain. Germline loops: CDR1 MNHNS, CDR2 SASEGT. The length of the CDR3 is 15 residues. Between the trimmed V and J ends, which lost 5 bases and 8 bases, there was a span of 21 bases. The CDR3: CASSPRLALTEGYTF. In nucleotides, the CDR3 is TGTGCCAGCAGTCCCCGTCTTGCCCTCACGGAAGGCTACACCTTC.

This chain uses TRBV5-4 with TRBJ2-3; D is ambiguous. Germline V gene lookup returns CDR1 SGHNT and CDR2 YYREEE (reference sequence). V gave up 3 bases and J gave up 2 bases, with 13 bases separating them. The CDR3 sequence is 15 residues long. The CDR3 loop reads CASSYDQRNTDTQYF. For the CDR3, the DNA is TGTGCCAGCAGCTACGACCAGAGAAACACAGATACGCAGTATTTT. Filled out from reference TRBV5-4 and TRBJ2-3, the complete variable domain reads ETGVTQSPTHLIKTRGQQVTLRCSSQSGHNTVSWYQQALGQGPQFIFQYYREEENGRGNFPPRFSGLQFPNYSSELNVNALELDDSALYLCASSYDQRNTDTQYFGPGTRLTVL.

This clonotype has only a few counts. The chain carries TRBV2 and TRBJ2-1; 8 bases match TRBD2. Unmatched junction bases numbered 10, after V lost 6 bases and J lost 9 bases. CDR3 length: 14 amino acids. The germline gives CDR1 SNHLY, CDR2 FYNNEI. This CDR3 is CASRVTGTSGEQFF. CDR3 bases: TGTGCCAGCAGGGTAACCGGGACTAGTGGTGAGCAGTTCTTC.

The chain joins TRBV6-1 to TRBJ1-1; no reliable D call. Germline loops: CDR1 MNHNS, CDR2 SASEGT. The CDR3 consists of 12 residues. Trimming took off 6 bases at V and 6 bases at J, with 11 bases between the two ends. The CDR3 here is CASRFGKAEAFF. CDR3 coding DNA: TGTGCCAGCAGGTTTGGGAAGGCTGAAGCTTTCTTT.

This clonotype was recorded a few times. V usage is TRBV11-2 and J usage is TRBJ1-2, with TRBD1 as a possible D gene (5 bases). Trimming cost V 1 base and J 2 bases, with 8 bases left between them. From germline, CDR1 is SGHAT and CDR2 FQNNGV. CDR3 length: 14 residues. CDR3 in amino acids: CASSLGTQNYGYTF. The DNA for the CDR3 is TGTGCCAGCAGCTTAGGGACACAAAACTATGGCTACACCTTC.

This clonotype was counted only a few times. The genes are TRBV20-1 and TRBJ2-7, with D uncertain. CDR1 DFQATT and CDR2 SNEGSKA come from the germline V gene (reference sequence). Trimming stripped 3 bases from V and 0 bases from J, with 12 bases between. The CDR3 length is 14 residues. The CDR3 DNA reads TGCAGTGCTAGTGGGTCGGGTTACTCCTACGAGCAGTACTTC. This translates into CSASGSGYSYEQYF.

This clonotype was seen at least ten times. This rearrangement joins TRBV20-1 to TRBJ1-4; D possibly corresponds to TRBD1 (5 bases). The CDR3 is made up of 15 amino acids. V was trimmed by 1 base and J by 5 bases, leaving 14 bases between them. Per germline, CDR1 DFQATT and CDR2 SNEGSKA (reference sequence). DNA of the CDR3: TGCAGTGCTAGAGCCGGGGCCGGACTAAATGAAAAACTGTTTTTT. The encoded protein is CSARAGAGLNEKLFF.

The chain is built from TRBV10-2 and TRBJ2-7; 7 bases map to TRBD2. CDR1 and CDR2 from the germline V gene are WSHSY and SAAADI. The trim removed 4 bases at V and 5 bases at J, leaving 11 bases unmatched. The CDR3 runs 15 residues. The CDR3 spells CASSAEGWGGDEQYV. For the CDR3, the DNA is TGCGCCAGCAGTGCCGAAGGGTGGGGGGGTGACGAGCAGTACGTC.

The CDR3 loop is CASSQDHRGPGANVLTF. CDR3 nucleotide sequence: TGTGCCAGCAGCCAAGATCACCGGGGCCCTGGGGCCAACGTCCTGACTTTC. The chain has TRBV3-1 and TRBJ2-6, with D tentatively TRBD1 or TRBD2 (5 bases each). Germline V gives CDR1 LGHDT, CDR2 YNNKEL (reference sequence). There are 17 residues in the CDR3. The V end was cut by 0 bases, the J end by 2 bases, with 11 bases between.

The J gene is TRBJ2-4, the V gene TRBV6-5; 7 bases align to TRBD1. The CDR3 is 18 residues long. The germline V gene has CDR1 MNHEY and CDR2 SVGAGI. The V segment lost 0 bases and the J segment 1 base; nucleotides outside the gene matches: 9. This chain's CDR3 is CASSYSTGTVGAKNIQYF. As DNA, the CDR3 is TGTGCCAGCAGTTACTCGACCGGGACAGTTGGGGCCAAAAACATTCAGTACTTC.

This clonotype was seen only a few times. The chain is built from TRBV20-1 and TRBJ1-2; D remains ambiguous. CDR1 and CDR2 from the germline V gene are DFQATT and SNEGSKA (reference sequence). Between the trimmed V and J ends, which lost 1 base and 6 bases, there was a span of 15 bases. This CDR3 spans 14 amino acids. This chain's CDR3 is CSARAPDSGNGYTF. Written as DNA, the CDR3 is TGCAGTGCTAGAGCGCCGGACTCGGGGAATGGCTACACCTTC.

This chain connects TRBV20-1 to TRBJ2-1; a possible D gene is TRBD2 (6 bases). CDR3 length: 12 residues. Germline CDR1 and CDR2: DFQATT and SNEGSKA (reference sequence). V lost 0 bases to trimming and J lost 16 bases, with 16 bases between them. The CDR3 loop is CSARDPGSGAFF. The CDR3 DNA reads as TGCAGTGCTAGAGATCCGGGTAGCGGTGCTTTCTTC.

This clonotype has only a few counts. This rearrangement joins TRBV5-1 to TRBJ2-3; 10 bases are a match to TRBD1. Germline CDR1 and CDR2: SGHRS and YFSETQ. J lost 5 bases, V lost 5 bases, and 8 bases had no gene match. There are 15 residues in the CDR3. This CDR3 is CASRLGTGAVDTQYF. In DNA, the CDR3 is TGCGCCAGCAGGCTCGGGACAGGGGCGGTAGATACGCAGTATTTT.

This clonotype has a handful of counts. The V call is TRBV7-8, the J call TRBJ2-5; TRBD1 is a possible D gene (6 bases). Germline V gene sequence: CDR1 SGHVS, CDR2 FQNEAQ. V was trimmed by 4 bases and J by 2 bases, leaving 14 bases between them. This CDR3 is built from 15 residues. CDR3 sequence reads: CASSYRRTDQETQYF. The DNA for the CDR3 is TGTGCCAGCAGCTACCGACGGACAGATCAAGAGACCCAGTACTTC.

This clonotype occurred many times. The gene calls are TRBV7-3 and TRBJ2-2; D call uncertain. The CDR3 has 15 residues. The V end was cut by 0 bases, the J end by 4 bases, with 9 bases between. Germline values: CDR1 SGHTA, CDR2 FQGTGA. CDR3: CASSLTVLGTGELFF. The CDR3, as DNA: TGTGCCAGCAGCTTAACGGTGCTGGGCACCGGGGAGCTGTTTTTT.

This clonotype was seen many times. This chain joins TRBV6-5 and TRBJ1-5, with TRBD1 matching over 10 bases. The CDR3 has 17 amino acids. V was clipped by 2 bases and J by 6 bases; unmatched bases: 10. Germline values: CDR1 MNHEY, CDR2 SVGAGI. The CDR3 nucleotides read TGTGCCAGCAGTTACGGCGATGACAGGGGGCTTGGTCAGCCCCAGCATTTT. It is translated as CASSYGDDRGLGQPQHF.

This chain uses TRBV29-1 with TRBJ2-3; weak D call: TRBD1 (5 bases). Trimming shortened V by 5 bases and J by 1 base, and 13 bases separated the two germline ends. The CDR3 runs to 14 residues. Germline values: CDR1 SQVTM, CDR2 ANQGSEA. The CDR3 nucleotides are TGCAGCGTTAGTAAGGGGCATGGCACAGATACGCAGTATTTT. Its translation is CSVSKGHGTDTQYF.

This clonotype was counted only a few times. This chain links TRBV10-3 with TRBJ2-3, with 14 bases aligning to TRBD2. In germline, CDR1 is ENHRY, CDR2 SYGVKD. J was trimmed by 1 base and V by 9 bases; bases with no gene match: 9. The CDR3 has 17 residues. CDR3 sequence (DNA): TGTGCCATACGCCAGACTAGCGGGGGGGTAGGCACAGATACGCAGTATTTT. This codes for CAIRQTSGGVGTDTQYF.

The chain couples TRBV24-1 to TRBJ2-2, with 7 bases identical to TRBD2. The CDR3 extends over 12 amino acids. Germline V CDR1 and CDR2: KGHDR, SFDVKD. V dropped 9 bases and J dropped 5; count of bases not matched to a gene: 2. CDR3 coding DNA: TGTGCCACCCTGGGGGGGACCGGGGAGCTGTTTTTT. Protein: CATLGGTGELFF.

This clonotype was seen a handful of times. The chain recombines TRBV7-9 with TRBJ2-7; 7 bases are shared with TRBD1. The germline V gene has CDR1 SEHNR and CDR2 FQNEAQ (reference sequence). This CDR3 region has 16 residues. Trimming removed 3 bases from V and 4 bases from J; junction bases left unmatched: 12. The CDR3 DNA follows: TGTGCCAGCAGCTTCCCCGGACAGGCGGCCACTTACGAGCAGTACTTC. Amino acids: CASSFPGQAATYEQYF.

This clonotype has a handful of counts. V gene TRBV12-3 or TRBV12-4 combines with J gene TRBJ1-1; tentatively, D is TRBD1 (6 bases). Trimming stripped 4 bases from V and 8 bases from J, with 20 bases between. The CDR3 has 15 residues. CDR3 loop: CASSSPTGNWAEAFF. CDR3 DNA sequence: TGTGCCAGCAGTTCCCCCACAGGGAATTGGGCAGAAGCTTTCTTT.

This clonotype was recorded many times. This chain joins TRBV24-1 and TRBJ2-7; 12 bases are shared with TRBD2. CDR1 and CDR2 (germline): KGHDR, SFDVKD. The CDR3 is 16 amino acids. The J segment lost 2 bases and the V segment lost 4 bases, leaving 5 bases of the junction unmatched. The CDR3 nucleotides read TGTGCCACCAGTGAGAGGGGACTAGCGGGCACCTACGAGCAGTACTTC. This translates into CATSERGLAGTYEQYF.

The chain combines TRBV5-1 with TRBJ2-1; 10 bases map to TRBD2. V shed 0 bases and J 3 bases; nucleotides not matched to a gene: 9. CDR1 and CDR2 from the germline V gene are SGHRS and YFSETQ. The CDR3 loop spans 18 amino acids. As DNA, the CDR3 is TGCGCCAGCAGCTTGGCGCCCCTAGGACTAGCGGACTACAATGAGCAGTTCTTC. This translates into CASSLAPLGLADYNEQFF.

This clonotype was detected many times. The genes are TRBV11-2 and TRBJ2-3; 8 nucleotides match TRBD1. This CDR3 is built from 15 residues. Trimming took 3 bases from V and 0 from J; bases not matched to a gene: 2. CDR1 and CDR2 (germline): SGHAT, FQNNGV. DNA for the CDR3: TGTGCCAGCAGCTTCCAGGGGGCTAGCACAGATACGCAGTATTTT. This encodes CASSFQGASTDTQYF.

This clonotype was detected many times. The chain recombines TRBV28 with TRBJ1-1; 9 bases fit TRBD1. The CDR3 is 17 residues long. Germline values: CDR1 MDHEN, CDR2 SYDVKM. The V and J ends lost 3 bases and 2 bases, in that order; junction bases with no gene match: 10. CDR3 residues: CASSFHGPDRGNTEAFF. In DNA, the CDR3 is TGTGCCAGCAGTTTCCACGGCCCGGACAGGGGAAACACTGAAGCTTTCTTT.